The 5 T cell receptor beta chains below come from one sample, sequenced in a study of T cells after somatic rescue of genetic block. The assay was immunoSEQ multiplex PCR, and TCRdb's table has in-frame clones only and misses some. The data hold over 95,000 clones, with about nine tenths observed a single time. Sequencing was performed on peripheral blood mononuclear cells (PBMCs). These receptors were taken from a woman between 18 and 29 years old.

The chain couples TRBV27 to TRBJ1-3; D remains ambiguous. CDR1 and CDR2 from the germline V gene are MNHEY and SMNVEV (reference sequence). Trimming shortened V by 7 bases and J by 4 bases, and 11 bases separated the two germline ends. The CDR3 has 13 amino acids. The CDR3, as DNA: TGTGCCAGCAAGTTGAGGGCCGGAAACACCATATATTTT. It is translated as CASKLRAGNTIYF.

This CDR3 is CASSPGQGGNQPQHF. The CDR3 DNA is TGTGCCAGCAGCCCCGGACAGGGAGGGAATCAGCCCCAGCATTTT. V and J are TRBV7-2 and TRBJ1-5; 8 bases are shared with TRBD1. CDR1 and CDR2 from the germline V gene are SGHTA and FQGNSA. This CDR3 region has 15 residues. V was pared by 5 bases and J by 4 bases, with 7 bases of the junction left unmatched.

The rearrangement uses TRBV6-5 and TRBJ2-5; tentatively, D is TRBD2 (5 bases). Trimming took 6 bases from V and 5 from J, leaving 19 bases between them. Germline loops: CDR1 MNHEY, CDR2 SVGAGI. The CDR3 extends over 15 amino acids. CDR3 in DNA: TGTGCCAGCAGGCCGGGTTCCGGCTCGGGGGAGACCCAGTACTTC. Its translation is CASRPGSGSGETQYF.

The chain uses TRBV4-3 and TRBJ2-5; D is uncertain. Trimming removed 3 bases at V and 1 base at J, with 12 bases between. Germline V gene data show CDR1 as LGHNA and CDR2 as YSLEER. The CDR3 length is 15 residues. CDR3 amino acids: CASSHAPGLQETQYF. The CDR3 DNA is TGCGCCAGCAGCCACGCACCGGGCCTCCAAGAGACCCAGTACTTC.

V gene TRBV5-5 combines with J gene TRBJ2-7, with D perhaps matching TRBD1 (5 bases). V was shortened by 0 bases and J by 4 bases, with 11 bases between the two germline ends. This CDR3 is 14 amino acids long. In germline, CDR1 is SGHKS, CDR2 YYEKEE (reference sequence). CDR3 DNA: TGTGCCAGCAGCTTGGCATGGGGCGATTACGAGCAGTACTTC. Translated: CASSLAWGDYEQYF. Variable domain in full (rest from reference TRBV5-5 and TRBJ2-7): DAGVTQSPTHLIKTRGQQVTLRCSPISGHKSVSWYQQVLGQGPQFIFQYYEKEERGRGNFPDRFSARQFPNYSSELNVNALLLGDSALYLCASSLAWGDYEQYFGPGTRLTVT.